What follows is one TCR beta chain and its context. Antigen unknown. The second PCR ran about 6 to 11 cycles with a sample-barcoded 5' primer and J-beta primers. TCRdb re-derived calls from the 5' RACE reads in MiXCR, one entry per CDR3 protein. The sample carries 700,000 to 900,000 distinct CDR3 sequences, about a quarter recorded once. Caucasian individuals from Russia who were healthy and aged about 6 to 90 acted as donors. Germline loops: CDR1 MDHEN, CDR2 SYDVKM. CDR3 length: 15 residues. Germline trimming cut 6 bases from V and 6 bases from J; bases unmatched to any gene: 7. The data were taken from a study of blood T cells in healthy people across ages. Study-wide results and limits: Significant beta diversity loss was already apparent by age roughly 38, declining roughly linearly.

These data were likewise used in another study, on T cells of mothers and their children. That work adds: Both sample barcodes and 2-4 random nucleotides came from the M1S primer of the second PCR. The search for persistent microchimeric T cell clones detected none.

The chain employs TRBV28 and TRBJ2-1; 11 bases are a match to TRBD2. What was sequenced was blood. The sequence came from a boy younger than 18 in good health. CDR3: CASSPGLAVLNEQFF. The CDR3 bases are TGTGCCAGCAGCCCGGGACTAGCGGTACTCAATGAGCAGTTCTTC. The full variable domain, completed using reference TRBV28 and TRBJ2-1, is DVKVTQSSRYLVKRTGEKVFLECVQDMDHENMFWYRQDPGLGLRLIYFSYDVKMKEKGDIPEGYSVSREKKERFSLILESASTNQTSMYLCASSPGLAVLNEQFFGPGTRLTVL.